This TCR beta chain emerged from a study of human T cells and chemical hapten exposure. V lost 4 bases and J lost 3, with 12 bases in between. Germline loops: CDR1 ENHRY, CDR2 SYGVKD. This CDR3 has 15 amino acids. TCRdb used MiXCR to reprocess the RACE reads, holding one entry per CDR3 protein. The data hold tens of thousands of distinct CDR3 sequences, with around 7% observed a single time. The time point was: pre-sensitization, week 0. Regarding treatment: therapeutic diphenylcyclopropenone sensitization with weekly scalp DPC. This clonotype showed up many times. The chain recombines TRBV10-3 with TRBJ1-4; the D gene is possibly TRBD1 (5 bases). The input for sequencing was whole blood, taken in connection with sensitization to the hapten diphenylcyclopropenone (DPC). The source is a woman in her twenties or thirties with alopecia areata. Some clones in this sample may be carry-over from other donors' samples. In nucleotides, the CDR3 is TGTGCCATCAGTGGAGGTCTACAGGCTAATGAAAAACTGTTTTTT. It specifies CAISGGLQANEKLFF.